The next 20 T cell receptor beta chains were all read from a single sample in a study of response to subunit inactivated influenza vaccine. TCRdb analysed the RT-PCR reads with MiXCR anew, one entry per CDR3 protein. Here the sample spans about 240,000 distinct CDR3 sequences, 12% being singletons. The source was non-naive T cells sorted from PBMCs, collected roughly 2 weeks before vaccination. These receptor sequences come from a man aged 45 to 65 who received an inactivated influenza vaccine.

This clonotype was counted between two and nine times. The chain carries TRBV6-5 and TRBJ2-7, with D possibly matching TRBD2 (5 bases). Deletions cut 0 bases from V and 7 bases from J, with 16 bases between. The germline V gene has CDR1 MNHEY and CDR2 SVGAGI. The CDR3 runs to 15 residues. As DNA, the CDR3 is TGTGCCAGCAGTTACTCCCAGGATGCACCGGGGGAGCAGTACTTC. This sequence encodes CASSYSQDAPGEQYF.

V is TRBV20-1 and J is TRBJ2-7, with TRBD1 matching over 8 bases. J gave up 10 bases and V 6 bases, and 14 bases lay outside the gene matches. Germline CDR1 is DFQATT and CDR2 is SNEGSKA (reference sequence). This CDR3 region has 13 residues. In DNA, the CDR3 is TGCAGTGCCACATCTATCCAGGGGGCGGGCCAGTACTTC. As protein: CSATSIQGAGQYF.

This clonotype was picked up many times. This chain links TRBV29-1 with TRBJ1-1; perhaps TRBD1 as D (6 bases). The CDR3 spans 16 residues. Trimming removed 2 bases at V and 4 bases at J, with 20 bases between. Per germline, CDR1 SQVTM and CDR2 ANQGSEA. CDR3 amino acids: CSVEPGGEAGRTEAFF. The CDR3 DNA sequence: TGCAGCGTTGAACCCGGGGGCGAAGCAGGTCGCACTGAAGCTTTCTTT.

The gene calls are TRBV20-1 and TRBJ2-1; D might be TRBD2 (6 bases). This CDR3 is built from 12 residues. The germline V gene has CDR1 DFQATT and CDR2 SNEGSKA (reference sequence). In nucleotides, the CDR3 is TGCAGCCCCCTGGGGGGAATACATGAGCAGTTCTTC. The encoded protein is CSPLGGIHEQFF.

The V call is TRBV18, the J call TRBJ2-3, with TRBD2 as a possible D gene (6 bases). The V and J ends lost 6 bases and 7 bases respectively, with 17 bases between them. The CDR3 sequence is 14 residues long. CDR1 is KGHSH and CDR2 is LQKENI in the germline V gene. Written as DNA, the CDR3 is TGTGCCAGCTCGCCGCGGCGGGACGCGAATACGCAGTATTTT. It translates to CASSPRRDANTQYF.

Here the CDR3 DNA reads TGCAGTGCTACGGACAGGGGGCCAGATCCCGGTCGCGGCACCTTC. Translated: CSATDRGPDPGRGTF. The genes are TRBV20-1 and TRBJ1-2, with 11 bases identical to TRBD1. Germline-derived CDR1 and CDR2 are DFQATT and SNEGSKA (reference sequence). CDR3 length: 15 amino acids. V shed 4 bases, J shed 13 bases, and the junction held 17 bases outside the gene matches.

This clonotype occurred many times. The rearrangement links TRBV7-8 to TRBJ2-1, with TRBD2 as a possible D gene (6 bases). Trimming stripped 4 bases from V and 9 bases from J, with 13 bases between. The CDR3 loop spans 13 amino acids. Germline loops: CDR1 SGHVS, CDR2 FQNEAQ. In DNA form, the CDR3 reads TGTGCCAGCAGCTACCGACTAGTGATTGAGCAGTTCTTC. It encodes CASSYRLVIEQFF.

The V call is TRBV3-1, the J call TRBJ1-1; TRBD1 aligns across 8 bases. Trimming cost V 4 bases and J 5 bases; bases outside gene matches: 12. The CDR3 totals 16 residues. CDR1 and CDR2 from the germline V gene are LGHDT and YNNKEL (reference sequence). Here the CDR3 reads CASSRWDRPSGTEAFF. The CDR3 nucleotides are TGTGCCAGCAGCCGGTGGGACAGGCCCTCGGGAACTGAAGCTTTCTTT.

This clonotype showed up many times. V is TRBV28 and J is TRBJ2-5; weak D call: TRBD1 (7 bases). Trimming cost V 6 bases and J 5 bases, with 13 bases left between them. This CDR3 region has 13 residues. Germline V gene data show CDR1 as MDHEN and CDR2 as SYDVKM. CDR3 DNA sequence: TGTGCCAGCAGCCCCGGGGGACAGGAGACCCAGTACTTC. Amino acids: CASSPGGQETQYF.

The gene calls are TRBV18 and TRBJ2-3; no firm D call. The CDR3 totals 14 residues. Between the trimmed V and J ends, which lost 0 bases and 3 bases, there was a span of 7 bases. The V gene's germline CDR1 is KGHSH and CDR2 LQKENI. Here the CDR3 DNA reads TGTGCCAGCTCACCACCATCTAGGACAGATACGCAGTATTTT. This sequence encodes CASSPPSRTDTQYF.

The DNA of the CDR3 is TGCAGCGTTGAAAATCCGGGACTAGCGGGAGGCCCCTACGAGCAGTACTTC. This encodes CSVENPGLAGGPYEQYF. The rearrangement links TRBV29-1 to TRBJ2-7, with 15 bases lining up with TRBD2. This CDR3 has 17 amino acids. Germline loops: CDR1 SQVTM, CDR2 ANQGSEA. After removal of 2 bases from V and 2 bases from J, the junction contained 7 bases not matched to a gene.

This clonotype was picked up a small number of times. This chain joins TRBV9 and TRBJ2-7, with TRBD2 matching 7 bases. Per the germline V gene, CDR1 is SGDLS and CDR2 is YYNGEE. The V segment lost 3 bases and the J segment 0 bases; nucleotides outside the gene matches: 9. The CDR3 totals 16 residues. The CDR3: CASSAGGSPSSYEQYF. CDR3 coding DNA: TGTGCCAGCAGCGCGGGGGGTAGTCCGAGCTCCTACGAGCAGTACTTC.

V and J are TRBV28 and TRBJ2-7, with a weak D call TRBD2 (6 bases). Trimming removed 3 bases from V and 3 bases from J, with 12 bases in between. Germline V lookup: CDR1 MDHEN, CDR2 SYDVKM. The CDR3 covers 14 residues. DNA for the CDR3: TGTGCCAGCAGTTTGGGGGGAGGTGACTACGAGCAGTACTTC. It yields the protein CASSLGGGDYEQYF.

This clonotype was observed at least ten times. This chain connects TRBV20-1 to TRBJ2-5; TRBD1 matches 10 bases. Germline CDR1 is DFQATT and CDR2 is SNEGSKA (reference sequence). The CDR3 length is 15 residues. V dropped 2 bases and J dropped 5; count of bases not matched to a gene: 8. The CDR3 sequence is CSARYGGQGGETQYF. The CDR3 DNA reads TGCAGTGCTAGATACGGAGGACAGGGGGGGGAGACCCAGTACTTC.

The chain links TRBV30 to TRBJ1-6; D perhaps matches TRBD1 (6 bases). Trimming took off 4 bases at V and 3 bases at J, with 10 bases between the two ends. The V gene's germline CDR1 is GTSNPN and CDR2 SVGIG (reference sequence). This CDR3 has 14 residues. The CDR3: CAWTGTFYNSPLHF. The CDR3 DNA reads as TGTGCCTGGACCGGGACATTCTATAATTCACCCCTCCACTTT.

In its sample, this clonotype was seen many times. The J gene is TRBJ2-5, the V gene TRBV3-1, with 9 bases lining up with TRBD2. CDR1 and CDR2 from the germline V gene are LGHDT and YNNKEL (reference sequence). The length of the CDR3 is 15 residues. Trimming took 3 bases from V and 2 from J; bases not matched to a gene: 4. The CDR3 nucleotides are TGTGCCAGCAGCCATAGCGGGAGCAGACAAGAGACCCAGTACTTC. Translated: CASSHSGSRQETQYF.

This clonotype was seen only a few times. The CDR3 region is CASSLRQDETQYF. The DNA of the CDR3 is TGTGCCAGCAGCTTAAGGCAGGACGAGACCCAGTACTTC. The rearrangement uses TRBV11-2 and TRBJ2-5; D is uncertain. Trimming pared 2 bases from V and 5 bases from J, leaving 9 bases between. CDR1 is SGHAT and CDR2 is FQNNGV in the germline V gene. The CDR3 is 13 residues long.

The J gene is TRBJ2-1, the V gene TRBV12-3 or TRBV12-4, with D unresolved. The CDR3 runs 10 residues. Trimming stripped 3 bases from V and 8 bases from J, with 2 bases between. CDR3 region: CASSFYEQFF. CDR3 coding DNA: TGTGCCAGCAGTTTTTATGAGCAGTTCTTC.

V is TRBV6-2 or TRBV6-3 and J is TRBJ2-7; TRBD2 aligns across 11 bases. V dropped 10 bases and J dropped 2; count of bases not matched to a gene: 4. Germline V gives CDR1 MNHEY, CDR2 SVGEGT. The CDR3 covers 13 residues. DNA for the CDR3: TGTGCCACCACTAGCGGGAGAGCCTACGAGCAGTACTTC. Translation gives CATTSGRAYEQYF.

The chain couples TRBV24-1 to TRBJ2-2; D is possibly TRBD1 (6 bases). The CDR3 runs to 15 residues. Germline values: CDR1 KGHDR, CDR2 SFDVKD. V lost 5 bases, J lost 5 bases, and 14 bases lay in between. The CDR3 coding sequence is TGTGCCACCAGTGGTACAGGGACGGCGACCGGGGAGCTGTTTTTT. Residues: CATSGTGTATGELFF.